These 22 T cell receptor beta chains came from one sample sequenced in a study of blood T cell repertoires in COVID-19. Libraries were prepared by immunoSEQ multiplex PCR; TCRdb keeps only in-frame clonotypes and omits some of them. The sample holds under 75,000 clones, 88% seen once. Input material: peripheral blood. These receptors originate from a man aged 50-60 years with active COVID-19.

The V gene is TRBV27, the J gene TRBJ1-1; no reliable D call. The CDR3 length is 14 residues. Trimming removed 3 bases from V and 0 bases from J, with 8 bases in between. Germline loops: CDR1 MNHEY, CDR2 SMNVEV (reference sequence). CDR3 DNA sequence: TGTGCCAGCAGTTTTTCCAGGATGAACACTGAAGCTTTCTTT. This encodes CASSFSRMNTEAFF.

The genes are TRBV6-6 and TRBJ1-6, with D unresolved. The CDR3 has 15 amino acids. The ends were cut back, 7 bases at V and 9 bases at J, with 19 bases in the middle. Germline V gene lookup returns CDR1 MNHNY and CDR2 SVGAGI (reference sequence). The CDR3 here is CASIEGGQLGSPLHF. For the CDR3, the DNA is TGTGCCAGCATCGAGGGAGGGCAGCTGGGTTCACCCCTCCACTTT.

The chain couples TRBV24-1 to TRBJ1-2; D is unclear. Trimming pared 4 bases from V and 9 bases from J, leaving 14 bases between. The V gene's germline CDR1 is KGHDR and CDR2 SFDVKD. The CDR3 length is 13 residues. CDR3 in amino acids: CATSEDGEASYTF. In DNA, the CDR3 is TGTGCCACCAGTGAAGACGGGGAGGCTAGCTACACCTTC.

In this sample, this clone turned up once. The V and J genes are TRBV4-1 and TRBJ1-4, with TRBD1 matching 10 bases. Germline CDR1 is MGHRA and CDR2 is YSYEKL. This CDR3 is 18 amino acids long. The junction had 6 bases not matched to a gene; V was cut back by 1 base and J by 1 base. CDR3 loop: CASSQVGTGVKTNEKLFF. CDR3 bases: TGCGCCAGCAGCCAAGTTGGGACAGGGGTAAAAACTAATGAAAAACTGTTTTTT.

V usage is TRBV6-2 or TRBV6-3 and J usage is TRBJ2-3; D uncertain. The CDR3 has 14 amino acids. V was clipped by 0 bases and J by 6 bases, with 10 bases between them. CDR1 and CDR2 (germline): MNHEY, SVGEGT. CDR3 DNA: TGTGCCAGCAGTTACTCGTCTTATTTGGATACGCAGTATTTT. Residues: CASSYSSYLDTQYF.

The chain couples TRBV14 to TRBJ1-1, with D unclear. CDR1 and CDR2 (germline): SGHDN, FVKESK. This CDR3 has 13 amino acids. V was trimmed by 10 bases and J by 7 bases, leaving 19 bases between them. In DNA form, the CDR3 reads TGTGCCACCCCGCCCTCCCCTAGCATTGAAGCTTTCTTT. It is translated as CATPPSPSIEAFF.

This chain uses TRBV30 with TRBJ2-1, with D maybe TRBD2 (6 bases). Germline CDR1 and CDR2: GTSNPN and SVGIG (reference sequence). The CDR3 totals 14 residues. The V end lost 0 bases, the J end lost 0 bases, and 6 bases lay between the germline ends. Written as DNA, the CDR3 is TGTGCCTGGAGTGTCGGGAGCTCCTACAATGAGCAGTTCTTC. The encoded protein is CAWSVGSSYNEQFF. The full variable domain, rest sourced from reference TRBV30 and TRBJ2-1, is SQTIHQWPATLVQPVGSPLSLECTVEGTSNPNLYWYRQAAGRGLQLLFYSVGIGQISSEVPQNLSASRPQDRQFILSSKKLLLSDSGFYLCAWSVGSSYNEQFFGPGTRLTVL.

The chain employs TRBV3-1 (or the pseudogene TRBV3-2) and TRBJ1-3; 8 nucleotides match TRBD1. The germline V gene encodes CDR1 LGHDT and CDR2 YNNKEL (reference sequence). J gave up 2 bases and V 1 base, and 4 bases lay outside the gene matches. This CDR3 region has 16 residues. CDR3 DNA: TGTGCCAGCAGCCAAGTGGGGACAGGTCCTGGAAACACCATATATTTT. Translating gives CASSQVGTGPGNTIYF.

The rearrangement links TRBV7-2 to TRBJ2-3; possibly TRBD2 for D (5 bases). Germline CDR1 is SGHTA and CDR2 is FQGNSA. Trimming shortened V by 1 base and J by 5 bases, and 10 bases separated the two germline ends. The CDR3 consists of 14 residues. The CDR3 coding sequence is TGTGCCAGCAGCTTAGGTAGGGCGGGAGATACGCAGTATTTT. Its translation: CASSLGRAGDTQYF.

V is TRBV7-9 and J is TRBJ1-5; D call uncertain. This CDR3 region has 12 residues. Trimming pared 1 base from V and 11 bases from J, leaving 9 bases between. Germline V gene lookup returns CDR1 SEHNR and CDR2 FQNEAQ (reference sequence). The CDR3 DNA reads as TGTGCCAGCAGCTTAGGAGGTCTTACCCAGCATTTT. This translates into CASSLGGLTQHF.

The genes are TRBV6-5 and TRBJ2-1; D unresolved. Deletions cut 7 bases from V and 6 bases from J, with 13 bases between. The CDR3 covers 13 residues. Germline V gene lookup returns CDR1 MNHEY and CDR2 SVGAGI. The CDR3 sequence: CASIRSPGNEQFF. The DNA of the CDR3 is TGTGCCAGCATTAGGAGCCCTGGCAATGAGCAGTTCTTC.

The chain has TRBV7-8 and TRBJ2-1, with 7 bases matching TRBD2. The CDR3 is 14 residues long. V was clipped by 6 bases and J by 3 bases; unmatched bases: 5. From germline, CDR1 is SGHVS and CDR2 FQNEAQ. CDR3 DNA: TGTGCCAGCAGTATAGCGGGCAACTACAATGAGCAGTTCTTC. Encoded protein: CASSIAGNYNEQFF.

V gene TRBV25-1 combines with J gene TRBJ1-4; 9 nucleotides agree with TRBD1. V dropped 0 bases and J dropped 8; count of bases not matched to a gene: 7. This CDR3 is built from 16 residues. The V gene's germline CDR1 is MGHDK and CDR2 SYGVNS. The CDR3 bases are TGTGCCAGCAGTGAATATAGAGGGACAGGGCACGAAAAACTGTTTTTT. This codes for CASSEYRGTGHEKLFF.

The genes are TRBV6-5 and TRBJ1-2; 9 positions agree with TRBD1. The CDR3 is 14 amino acids. Germline trimming cut 2 bases from V and 6 bases from J; bases unmatched to any gene: 4. Germline CDR1 and CDR2: MNHEY and SVGAGI. In DNA, the CDR3 is TGTGCCAGCAGTTACCGAGACAGGGGGGATGGCTACACCTTC. Its protein is CASSYRDRGDGYTF.

The V call is TRBV7-2, the J call TRBJ2-2; 8 positions agree with TRBD1. This CDR3 spans 16 amino acids. Germline V gene lookup returns CDR1 SGHTA and CDR2 FQGNSA. Trimming removed 3 bases from V and 5 bases from J; junction bases left unmatched: 8. The CDR3 coding sequence is TGTGCCAGCAGCTTGCCTAGGACAGGGTCAACCGGGGAGCTGTTTTTT. Amino acids: CASSLPRTGSTGELFF.

Details on this clone: The sample carries other DNA sequences with the same CDR3. CDR3 amino acids: CASSSRGTEAFF. CDR3 in DNA: TGTGCCAGCTCGTCCAGGGGGACTGAAGCTTTCTTT. The chain has TRBV18 and TRBJ1-1; 7 bases are shared with TRBD1. The CDR3 has 12 amino acids. Trimming cost V 6 bases and J 5 bases; bases outside gene matches: 3. Germline lookup yields CDR1 KGHSH and CDR2 LQKENI. Full variable domain (missing parts from reference TRBV18 and TRBJ1-1): NAGVMQNPRHLVRRRGQEARLRCSPMKGHSHVYWYRQLPEEGLKFMVYLQKENIIDESGMPKERFSAEFPKEGPSILRIQQVVRGDSAAYFCASSSRGTEAFFGQGTRLTVV.

V gene TRBV4-2 combines with J gene TRBJ1-3; D uncertain. Germline V gives CDR1 LGHNA, CDR2 YNFKEQ. The CDR3 is made up of 15 amino acids. V lost 0 bases to trimming and J lost 9 bases, with 15 bases between them. CDR3 sequence (DNA): TGTGCCAGCAGCCAAGACGGGGTCTTAAAGGGCACCATATATTTT. Translated, it gives CASSQDGVLKGTIYF.

The chain employs TRBV12-5 and TRBJ1-3; no clear D gene. Germline CDR1 and CDR2: LGHNT and FRNRAP. Between the trimmed V and J ends, which lost 4 bases and 15 bases, there was a span of 13 bases. The CDR3 length is 11 residues. In DNA form, the CDR3 reads TGTGCTAGTGGTTCCCCAGTTCAGGCATATTTT. It is translated as CASGSPVQAYF.

The gene calls are TRBV5-1 and TRBJ1-3; D gene ambiguous. The CDR3 contains 13 residues. V was shortened by 4 bases and J by 0 bases, with 5 bases between the two germline ends. Germline lookup yields CDR1 SGHRS and CDR2 YFSETQ. The CDR3 DNA follows: TGCGCCAGCAGCCAGGACTCTGGAAACACCATATATTTT. Translation: CASSQDSGNTIYF.

The count of this clone is one. V is TRBV7-2 and J is TRBJ2-1; 7 positions agree with TRBD1. This CDR3 comprises 15 residues. Germline-derived CDR1 and CDR2 are SGHTA and FQGNSA. V trimming: 5 bases; J trimming: 2 bases; junction bases outside the gene matches: 6. CDR3 sequence reads: CASSNRQGAYNEQFF. DNA for the CDR3: TGTGCCAGCAGCAACAGACAGGGAGCCTACAATGAGCAGTTCTTC.

This clone was found once. The V gene is TRBV9, the J gene TRBJ1-1, with D uncertain. Trimming shortened V by 1 base and J by 4 bases, and 11 bases separated the two germline ends. The CDR3 has 14 amino acids. The germline V gene has CDR1 SGDLS and CDR2 YYNGEE. CDR3 in amino acids: CASSVRERVTEAFF. CDR3 sequence (DNA): TGTGCCAGCAGCGTAAGGGAGAGGGTCACTGAAGCTTTCTTT.

For the CDR3, the DNA is TGTGCCAGCAGCCAACAGGGATTGGGGACTGAAGCTTTCTTT. As protein: CASSQQGLGTEAFF. This chain uses TRBV4-2 with TRBJ1-1; D is perhaps TRBD1 (5 bases). This CDR3 contains 14 residues. Looked up from germline, CDR1 is LGHNA and CDR2 is YNFKEQ. Trimming removed 2 bases at V and 5 bases at J, with 12 bases between.